Listed below are T cell receptor beta chains from one sample, sequenced in a study of cytomegalovirus exposure and HLA in healthy donors. The assay was immunoSEQ multiplex PCR, and TCRdb's table has in-frame clones only and misses some. The top ten hold 1.4% of the sample, which has 200,000 or so clones, roughly 80% seen once. Sequencing input: PBMCs. These receptors all stem from a girl between 5 and 17 years old in good health and CMV-seronegative. Each CDR3 is given with its conserved first and last residue. A D gene is named only where the DNA matches it firmly. Clone size, where shown, is once, few, many, or a class for clones that have expanded.

TRBD2	TRBV11-2	TRBJ2-1	-	TGTGCCAGCACCGGAGGACTAGCGGGAGGCAATGAGCAGTTCTTC	CASTGGLAGGNEQFF
TRBD2	TRBV5-6	TRBJ2-3	-	TGTGCCAGCAGCTCGAAGCGGGACACAGATACGCAGTATTTT	CASSSKRDTDTQYF
-	TRBV7-3	TRBJ1-6	-	TGTGCCAGCAGCTTCGGCAGGGGAAATTCACCCCTCCACTTT	CASSFGRGNSPLHF
TRBD2	TRBV28	TRBJ2-1	-	TGTGCCAGCAGTCGATCGGGACTAGCTGGGAATGAGCAGTTCTTC	CASSRSGLAGNEQFF
-	TRBV9	TRBJ1-2	-	TGTGCCAGCAGCGAGCAGGGGAGACTCATAAATGGCTACACCTTC	CASSEQGRLINGYTF
TRBD1	TRBV25-1	TRBJ1-3	-	TGTGCCTCCAGGGGGAGCTCTGGAAACACCATATATTTT	CASRGSSGNTIYF
TRBD2	TRBV19	TRBJ2-5	-	TGTGCCAGTAGACCATCACCGGGACTAGCGAGCCAAGAGACCCAGTACTTC	CASRPSPGLASQETQYF
TRBD1	TRBV7-9	TRBJ2-5	-	TGTGCCAGCAGCTTTTCCCTAGGGACAGGTAGTGAGACCCAGTACTTC	CASSFSLGTGSETQYF
TRBD2	TRBV27	TRBJ2-1	-	TGTGCCAGGGAACTAGCGGGGGGGTCGGATGAGCAGTTCTTC	CARELAGGSDEQFF
-	TRBV28	TRBJ1-2	-	TGTGCCAGCAGTTTATTGGCCCCCTCGCTAGGAGGCTACACCTTC	CASSLLAPSLGGYTF
-	TRBV27	TRBJ1-2	-	TGTGCCAGCAGTTTTAGGGGCTCGGATGGCTACACCTTC	CASSFRGSDGYTF
-	TRBV2	TRBJ1-2	-	TGTGCCAGCAATAGACGGGATGGCTACACCTTC	CASNRRDGYTF
TRBD2	TRBV18	TRBJ2-2	-	TGTGCCAGCTCACAGACTAGCGGGATGGTCGCGAACACCGGGGAGCTGTTTTTT	CASSQTSGMVANTGELFF
-	TRBV7-9	TRBJ2-3	-	TGTGCCAGCAGCTTCCCGGAGGTAGCGTATAGCACAGATACGCAGTATTTT	CASSFPEVAYSTDTQYF
-	TRBV6-5	TRBJ1-4	few	TGTGCCAGCAGTCCTCTCAGAGGGCGGGGTGAAAAACTGTTTTTT	CASSPLRGRGEKLFF
-	TRBV5-1	TRBJ2-7	-	TGCGCCAGCAGCTTGGCGGGGGGACACTACGAGCAGTACTTC	CASSLAGGHYEQYF
TRBD1	TRBV7-2	TRBJ1-6	-	TGTGCCAGCAGCCGTCAGACAGGGTGGCAAGATTCACCCCTCCACTTT	CASSRQTGWQDSPLHF
-	TRBV5-4	TRBJ2-2	-	TGTGCCAGCAAGCGGGTCGGGAGCGGGACCGGGGAGCTGTTTTTT	CASKRVGSGTGELFF
TRBD1	TRBV5-1	TRBJ1-2	-	TGCGCCAGCAGCCCCGGACAGGAACTGTATGGCTACACCTTC	CASSPGQELYGYTF
-	TRBV10-3	TRBJ2-7	-	TGTGCCATCGCGGGATCCGACAGGGGGCTAGCGGGAGTAGGCGGGGAGCAGTACTTC	CAIAGSDRGLAGVGGEQYF
-	TRBV25-1	TRBJ1-2	-	TGTGCCAGCAGTGAATTTGGCAGCGACTATGGCTACACCTTC	CASSEFGSDYGYTF
-	TRBV28	TRBJ1-2	-	TGTGCCAGCAGTTTTCGGAACTATGGCTACACCTTC	CASSFRNYGYTF
-	TRBV10-3	TRBJ2-6	-	TGTGCCATCAGTGAGGGCCCGGGAAACGCAGGGGCCAACGTCCTGACTTTC	CAISEGPGNAGANVLTF
-	TRBV10-3	TRBJ1-4	few	TGTGCCATCTCAGGGGAGGGTGAAAAACTGTTTTTT	CAISGEGEKLFF
-	TRBV30	TRBJ1-4	few	TGTGCCTGGAGTGTACTCCGCGGAGATAATGAAAAACTGTTTTTT	CAWSVLRGDNEKLFF
-	TRBV30	TRBJ1-5	-	TGTGCCTGGAGCGTCGGACACCGGACCGGTCAGCCCCAGCATTTT	CAWSVGHRTGQPQHF
-	TRBV5-4	TRBJ2-5	once	TGTGCCAGCAGCGGACCAACTAGCCACCAAGAGACCCAGTACTTC	CASSGPTSHQETQYF
-	TRBV14	TRBJ1-4	-	TGTGCCAGCAGCCACCGGACAGTTAGAAATGAAAAACTGTTTTTT	CASSHRTVRNEKLFF
-	TRBV30	TRBJ2-5	-	TGTGCCTGGAGCGCGGGACTCCAAGGGGCCCAGTACTTC	CAWSAGLQGAQYF
TRBD1	TRBV18	TRBJ1-1	-	TGTGCCAGCTCACCCGGGACAGCTAACACTGAAGCTTTCTTT	CASSPGTANTEAFF
-	TRBV19	TRBJ1-1	-	TGTGCCAGTAGTCCCCGGGCAAGGGGTCTCCGGACTGAAGCTTTCTTT	CASSPRARGLRTEAFF
TRBD2	TRBV7-2	TRBJ2-3	once	TGTGCCAGCAACTTAGCCCGGGGATCGGCGGGGGAAATCACAGATACGCAGTATTTT	CASNLARGSAGEITDTQYF
-	TRBV27	TRBJ2-5	-	TGTGCCAGCAGTTTATTGAATTCGGGCGGGGTCGAGGCGACAGAGACCCAGTACTTC	CASSLLNSGGVEATETQYF
-	TRBV14	TRBJ2-1	-	TGTGCCAGCGGCCGGTTGGCGGGGCCCTCCTACAATGAGCAGTTCTTC	CASGRLAGPSYNEQFF
TRBD1	TRBV28	TRBJ2-7	-	TGTGCCAGCAGCCCAAGGCAGGGGGCCTCCTACGAGCAGTACTTC	CASSPRQGASYEQYF
-	TRBV30	TRBJ2-1	-	TGTGCCTGGAGTGTACTAAACAATGAGCAGTTCTTC	CAWSVLNNEQFF
-	TRBV11-2	TRBJ2-7	-	TGTGCCAGCAGCTTGAGCGGCCCGGGCTACGAGCAGTACTTC	CASSLSGPGYEQYF
-	TRBV28	TRBJ2-6	once	TGTGCCAGCAGACTGACTGGGGCCAACGTCCTGACTTTC	CASRLTGANVLTF
TRBD2	TRBV27	TRBJ2-3	-	TGTGCCAGCAGTTTATTTAGCGTACGGCTAGCGGGAGGGTCCCGCACAGATACGCAGTATTTT	CASSLFSVRLAGGSRTDTQYF
TRBD1	TRBV6-1	TRBJ2-7	-	TGTGCCAGCAGTGTGGCAGGGGGCTACGAGCAGTACTTC	CASSVAGGYEQYF
TRBD2	TRBV4-2	TRBJ2-1	-	TGTGCCAGCAGCCAAGACGCTAGCGGGATGTACAATGAGCAGTTCTTC	CASSQDASGMYNEQFF
-	TRBV2	TRBJ1-1	-	TGTGCCCGGGGGAGTGCTTTCTTT	CARGSAFF
-	TRBV6-5	TRBJ1-1	few	TGTGCCAGCAGTCCTGGGGGGTACCCGAACACTGAAGCTTTCTTT	CASSPGGYPNTEAFF
-	TRBV28	TRBJ1-2	-	TGTGCCACCATGCCTCGGAGGGGTTACACCTTC	CATMPRRGYTF
TRBD2	TRBV7-6	TRBJ2-1	-	TGTGCCAGCAGCCTCGGTTATCTCAGGGGGAGCGGGAGGGCCTACAATGAGCAGTTCTTC	CASSLGYLRGSGRAYNEQFF
-	TRBV7-2	TRBJ2-7	-	TGTGCCAGCAGCTTATCACGAGCGGTCCCCACCTACGAGCAGTACTTC	CASSLSRAVPTYEQYF
TRBD1	TRBV4-1	TRBJ1-4	few	TGCGCCAGCAGCCAAGAATCGGGGACAGGGGGCGATAGGGAAAAACTGTTTTTT	CASSQESGTGGDREKLFF
-	TRBV7-3	TRBJ1-2	-	TGTGCCAGCAGCGAACAGGCAGGGGCGGTAGGCTATGGCTACACCTTC	CASSEQAGAVGYGYTF
TRBD1	TRBV11-1	TRBJ2-7	-	TGTGCCAGCAGCTTCGGGACAGGTTACGAGCAGTACTTC	CASSFGTGYEQYF
TRBD1	TRBV27	TRBJ1-2	-	TGTGCCAGCAGTTTATCCCCCGGGACAGGGTCGTTGTATGGCTACACCTTC	CASSLSPGTGSLYGYTF
-	TRBV28	TRBJ2-7	-	TGTGCCAGCAGGTTAACTTTCCAGGGGACCTCCTTTTCTAAGCAGTACTTC	CASRLTFQGTSFSKQYF
TRBD1	TRBV2	TRBJ1-5	-	TGTGCCAGCACTGGATCCTTTGACAGGGGGCTAAATCAGCCCCAGCATTTT	CASTGSFDRGLNQPQHF
-	TRBV6-5	TRBJ1-2	-	TGTGCCAGCAGCGATCGGAACTATGGCTACACCTTC	CASSDRNYGYTF
TRBD2	TRBV28	TRBJ2-7	-	TGTGCCAGCAGCTCCAATGGACTAGCGGGAGGGTCACCACCCTACGAGCAGTACTTC	CASSSNGLAGGSPPYEQYF